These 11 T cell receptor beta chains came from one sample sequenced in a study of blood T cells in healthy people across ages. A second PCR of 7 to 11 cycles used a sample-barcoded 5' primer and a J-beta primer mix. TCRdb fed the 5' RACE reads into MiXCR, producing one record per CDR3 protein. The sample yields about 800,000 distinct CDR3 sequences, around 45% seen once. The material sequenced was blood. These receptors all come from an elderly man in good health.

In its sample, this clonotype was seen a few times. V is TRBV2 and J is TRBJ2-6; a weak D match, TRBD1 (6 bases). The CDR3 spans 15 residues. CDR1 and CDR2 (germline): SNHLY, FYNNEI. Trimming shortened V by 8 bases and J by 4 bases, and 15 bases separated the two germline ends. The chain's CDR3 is CASGDMLSGANVLTF. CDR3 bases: TGTGCCAGCGGGGACATGTTATCGGGGGCCAACGTCCTGACTTTC.

The CDR3 here is CASSLGPWGETQYF. Written as DNA, the CDR3 is TGTGCCAGCAGCTTAGGCCCGTGGGGAGAGACCCAGTACTTC. This rearrangement joins TRBV11-3 to TRBJ2-5; no clear D. Germline values: CDR1 SGHNT, CDR2 YENEEA. With 1 base removed from V and 4 bases from J, the gap between germline ends came to 10 bases. The CDR3 runs to 14 residues. Using reference TRBV11-3 and TRBJ2-5 for the parts outside the CDR3, the full variable domain is EAGVVQSPRYKIIEKKQPVAFWCNPISGHNTLYWYLQNLGQGPELLIRYENEEAVDDSQLPKDRFSAERLKGVDSTLKIQPAELGDSAVYLCASSLGPWGETQYFGPGTRLLVL.

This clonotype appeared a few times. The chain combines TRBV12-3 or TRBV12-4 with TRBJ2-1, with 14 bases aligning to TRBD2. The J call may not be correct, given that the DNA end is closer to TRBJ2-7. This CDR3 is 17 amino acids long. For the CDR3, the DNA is TGTGCCAGCAGTGGACTAGCGGGAGGCCGCTCCTACAATGAGCAGTACTTC. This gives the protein CASSGLAGGRSYNEQYF.

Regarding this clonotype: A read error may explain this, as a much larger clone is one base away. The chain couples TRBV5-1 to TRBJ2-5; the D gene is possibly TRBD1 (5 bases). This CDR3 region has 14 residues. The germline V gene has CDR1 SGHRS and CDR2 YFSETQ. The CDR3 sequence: CASSLGRVGETQHF. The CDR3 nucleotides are TGCGCCAGCAGCTTGGGCAGGGTTGGCGAGACCCAGCACTTC.

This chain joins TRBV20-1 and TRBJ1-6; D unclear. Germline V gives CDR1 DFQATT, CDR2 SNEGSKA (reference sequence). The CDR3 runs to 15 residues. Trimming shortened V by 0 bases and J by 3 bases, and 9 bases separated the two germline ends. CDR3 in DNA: TGCAGTGCTAGAGAGGGGAGCTTCTATAATTCACCCCTCCACTTT. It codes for CSAREGSFYNSPLHF.

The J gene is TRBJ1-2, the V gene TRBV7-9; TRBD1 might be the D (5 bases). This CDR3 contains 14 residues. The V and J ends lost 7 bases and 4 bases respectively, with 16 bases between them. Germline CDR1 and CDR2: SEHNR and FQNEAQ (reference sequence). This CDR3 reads CASTDWGRTYGYTF. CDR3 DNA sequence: TGTGCCAGCACAGATTGGGGCAGAACCTATGGCTACACCTTC.

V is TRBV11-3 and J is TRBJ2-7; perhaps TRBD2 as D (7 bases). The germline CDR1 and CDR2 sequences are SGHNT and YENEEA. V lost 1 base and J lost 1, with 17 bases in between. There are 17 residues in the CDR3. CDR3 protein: CASSLGGASGPSYEQYF. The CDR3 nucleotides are TGTGCCAGCAGCTTAGGGGGGGCTAGCGGACCTTCCTACGAGCAGTACTTC.

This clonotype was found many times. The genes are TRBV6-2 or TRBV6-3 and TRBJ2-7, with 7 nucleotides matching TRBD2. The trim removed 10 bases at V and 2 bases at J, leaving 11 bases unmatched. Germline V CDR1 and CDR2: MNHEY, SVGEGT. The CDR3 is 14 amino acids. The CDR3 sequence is CATELSGNPYEQYF. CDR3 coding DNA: TGTGCCACCGAGTTAAGCGGGAATCCCTACGAGCAGTACTTC.

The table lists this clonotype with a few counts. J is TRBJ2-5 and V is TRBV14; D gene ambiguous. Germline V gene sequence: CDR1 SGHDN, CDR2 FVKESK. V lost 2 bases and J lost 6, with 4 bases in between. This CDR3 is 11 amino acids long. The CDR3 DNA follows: TGTGCCAGCAGCCAAATGCAGACCCAGTACTTC. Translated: CASSQMQTQYF.

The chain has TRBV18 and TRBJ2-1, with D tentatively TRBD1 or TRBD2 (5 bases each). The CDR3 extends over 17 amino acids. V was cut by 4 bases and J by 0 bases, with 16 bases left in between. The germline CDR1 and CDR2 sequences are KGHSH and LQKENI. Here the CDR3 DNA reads TGTGCCAGCTCACGGGACCGCCACCAGAGCTCCTACAATGAGCAGTTCTTC. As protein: CASSRDRHQSSYNEQFF.

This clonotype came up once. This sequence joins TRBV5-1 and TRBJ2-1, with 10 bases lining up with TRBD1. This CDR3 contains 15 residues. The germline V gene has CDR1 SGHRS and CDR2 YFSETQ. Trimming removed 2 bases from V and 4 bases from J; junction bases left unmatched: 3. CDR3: CASSFGQGGYNEQFF. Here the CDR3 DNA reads TGCGCCAGCAGCTTTGGACAGGGGGGTTACAATGAGCAGTTCTTC.